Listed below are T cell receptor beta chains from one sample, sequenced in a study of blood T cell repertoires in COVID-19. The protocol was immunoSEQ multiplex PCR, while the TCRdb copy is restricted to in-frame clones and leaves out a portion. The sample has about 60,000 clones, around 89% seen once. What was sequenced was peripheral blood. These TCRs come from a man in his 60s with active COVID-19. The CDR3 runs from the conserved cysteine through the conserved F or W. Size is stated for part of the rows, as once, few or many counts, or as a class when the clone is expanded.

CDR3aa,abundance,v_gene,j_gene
CATSAGGVPYEQYF,.,TRBV24-1,TRBJ2-7
CASIDSKYQETQYF,.,TRBV7-9,TRBJ2-5
CASSAERGRTDTQYF,.,TRBV6-6,TRBJ2-3
CASSYLTGNYEQYF,.,TRBV6-2/TRBV6-3,TRBJ2-7
CAISAGQFNGNQPQHF,.,TRBV10-3,TRBJ1-5
CASSFTAGNNEQYF,.,TRBV7-2,TRBJ2-7
CATGRGGPSYNEQFF,.,TRBV6-5,TRBJ2-1
CASSLRQGLAKNIQYF,.,TRBV5-1,TRBJ2-4
CASSLVAYGYTF,.,TRBV7-8,TRBJ1-2
CASSPTGGGYGYTF,.,TRBV2,TRBJ1-2
CASSQAQGLAYGYTF,.,TRBV28,TRBJ1-2
CASSPGGKRGCTF,.,TRBV6-5,TRBJ1-2
CARKSTGAKGNQPQHF,.,TRBV24-1,TRBJ1-5
CASNPRSRGAVF,.,TRBV21-1,TRBJ2-2
CASSRSRQETQYF,.,TRBV25-1,TRBJ2-5
CAWSPSGGARGVETQYF,.,TRBV30,TRBJ2-5
CASSFGSSYEQYF,.,TRBV19,TRBJ2-7
CAIRPLAGNNEQFF,once,TRBV10-3,TRBJ2-1
CASRPDLAGVLSGELFF,.,TRBV2,TRBJ2-2
CASSQDMSYEQYF,few,TRBV4-1,TRBJ2-7
CASSFIYNEQFF,.,TRBV28,TRBJ2-1
CASSLGGAMNTEAFF,.,TRBV3-1/TRBV3-2,TRBJ1-1
CASSLGVGELFF,.,TRBV11-3,TRBJ2-2
CASSTDREGPYEQYF,.,TRBV5-4,TRBJ2-7
CASSLSQGNQPQHF,.,TRBV5-6,TRBJ1-5
CASSLNSIQNTGELFF,.,TRBV7-3,TRBJ2-2
CASRGLSNEQFF,.,TRBV12-3/TRBV12-4,TRBJ2-1
CASSPRDNTQYF,.,TRBV12-3/TRBV12-4,TRBJ2-3
CASSRTSGVADTQYF,.,TRBV7-8,TRBJ2-3
CASSLADRGGRNTGELFF,.,TRBV5-1,TRBJ2-2
CASSDLAGPYTGELFF,.,TRBV10-2,TRBJ2-2
CATSRDGGQGNNEQFF,.,TRBV15,TRBJ2-1
CASLGRGYGYTF,.,TRBV30,TRBJ1-2
CASSQSGRADGTQYF,.,TRBV14,TRBJ2-5
CAISETPGVGIGTEAFF,.,TRBV10-3,TRBJ1-1
CASSIPRGTGVSSYNEQFF,.,TRBV19,TRBJ2-1
CAISDPSGGADTQYF,.,TRBV10-3,TRBJ2-3
CASSSRPGQPQHF,.,TRBV9,TRBJ1-5
CASSFRLTYGGTF,many,TRBV7-2,TRBJ1-2
CASSGGAGNREQYF,.,TRBV5-1,TRBJ2-7
CASSLDEGSGANVLTF,.,TRBV11-1,TRBJ2-6
CASSVQGGGLGEQYF,.,TRBV9,TRBJ2-7
CARGRFQYF,.,TRBV3-1/TRBV3-2,TRBJ2-5
CASSRFGQGISYEQYF,.,TRBV5-6,TRBJ2-7
CASSDLMRGGNEQYF,.,TRBV5-4,TRBJ2-7
CASSYDRVKTGYTF,.,TRBV6-5,TRBJ1-2
CASSSGQGIVKSYTF,few,TRBV27,TRBJ1-2
CSVGGGGLEKLFF,.,TRBV29-1,TRBJ1-4
CASSNDRVGSGANVLTF,once,TRBV2,TRBJ2-6
CSVPREGRIQETQYF,.,TRBV29-1,TRBJ2-5
CASSLFMGGNAEAFF,.,TRBV28,TRBJ1-1
CASSLAGGQIQETQYF,.,TRBV5-8,TRBJ2-5
CASSELGTSQDTQYF,.,TRBV6-4,TRBJ2-3
CATLSQGDNSPLHF,.,TRBV6-5,TRBJ1-6
CASSSTAGGPRDEQFF,.,TRBV5-4,TRBJ2-1
CASSRTSGSIGEQFF,.,TRBV6-5,TRBJ2-1
CATRLSGGAHYNEQFF,.,TRBV19,TRBJ2-1